Below, 4 T cell receptor beta chains from the same sample are listed, as sequenced in a study of cytotoxic CD8 clonotypes in ibrutinib-treated CLL. The protocol was immunoSEQ multiplex PCR, while the TCRdb copy is restricted to in-frame clones and leaves out a portion. The data show about 300,000 clones, 67% seen once. The material sequenced was PBMCs, taken after 36 months of ibrutinib treatment. These receptors were obtained from a human donor with chronic lymphocytic leukemia.

V is TRBV5-1 and J is TRBJ1-1, with 8 positions matching TRBD1. Germline CDR1 is SGHRS and CDR2 is YFSETQ. With 4 bases clipped from V and 7 bases from J, the junction kept 6 bases outside the gene matches. The length of the CDR3 is 13 residues. CDR3: CASSGQGASEAFF. In DNA form, the CDR3 reads TGCGCCAGCAGCGGTCAGGGGGCTAGTGAAGCTTTCTTT.

V gene TRBV5-1 combines with J gene TRBJ1-1; D gene ambiguous. CDR1 and CDR2 from the germline V gene are SGHRS and YFSETQ. Trimming pared 4 bases from V and 1 base from J, leaving 17 bases between. The CDR3 runs 16 residues. The CDR3 region has the DNA TGCGCCAGCAGCCCGACGACCCTCGAGGGGAACACTGAAGCTTTCTTT. Protein product: CASSPTTLEGNTEAFF.

The chain recombines TRBV4-1 with TRBJ1-6; the D is unclear. This CDR3 contains 12 residues. The V and J ends lost 2 bases and 8 bases respectively, with 4 bases between them. Looked up from germline, CDR1 is MGHRA and CDR2 is YSYEKL. The DNA of the CDR3 is TGCGCCAGCAGCCAACGGCATTCACCCCTCCACTTT. Its protein is CASSQRHSPLHF.

This clone was observed a single time. A read error may be the cause here, since a much bigger clone is one base away. This sample includes further DNA sequences coding for the same CDR3. The V call is TRBV5-1, the J call TRBJ1-2, with D possibly matching TRBD1 (6 bases). The CDR3 runs to 13 residues. The germline V gene has CDR1 SGHRS and CDR2 YFSETQ. V was cut by 2 bases and J by 2 bases, with 7 bases left in between. The CDR3 DNA is TGCGCCAGCAGCTTAGGACAGAACTATGGCTACACCTTC. Translating it yields CASSLGQNYGYTF.